The rows below give T cell receptor beta chains drawn from one sample of a study of T cell responses to AZD1222 COVID-19 vaccine. The method was immunoSEQ multiplex PCR; TCRdb's version includes in-frame clones alone and lacks a portion of them. In the table there are more than 150,000 clones, 94% of which are singletons. Here the sequenced sample was peripheral blood, taken on day 0 of AZD1222 vaccination. The source is an adult in good health. CDR3s include the opening cysteine and the closing phenylalanine or tryptophan. Each record gives: J gene, D gene, clone size, V gene, CDR3 DNA, CDR3 protein. A D gene is named only where the DNA matches it firmly. The listing skips clone size in some rows; elsewhere it reads once, few, many or a size class.

TRBJ2-1,-,-,TRBV7-9,TGTGCCAGCAGCTCCCAGTATGAGCAGTTCTTC,CASSSQYEQFF
TRBJ1-1,-,-,TRBV7-9,TGTGCCAGCAACCAAGCTTCGATTTTAGGGACTGAAGCTTTCTTT,CASNQASILGTEAFF
TRBJ1-5,-,-,TRBV6-5,TGTGCCAGCAAAAAGACAGGTTATAGCAATCAGCCCCAGCATTTT,CASKKTGYSNQPQHF
TRBJ1-1,-,-,TRBV5-1,TGCGCCAGCAGCCAGGACCTTAGTCACGGAGCTTTCTTT,CASSQDLSHGAFF
TRBJ1-2,-,-,TRBV5-1,TGCGCCAGCAGCTTGCGGTCTCCAAGGGACTATGGCTACACCTTC,CASSLRSPRDYGYTF
TRBJ1-5,-,-,TRBV19,TGTGCCAGTAGTGCTTCGGGAGGCAATCAGCCCCAGCATTTT,CASSASGGNQPQHF
TRBJ2-2,TRBD2,once,TRBV27,TGTGCCAGCAGTAAGACTAGCGGGAGAGGCACCGGGGAGCTGTTTTTT,CASSKTSGRGTGELFF
TRBJ2-7,-,-,TRBV6-5,TGTGCGGGAGGAAGTGGCTACGAGCAGTACTTC,CAGGSGYEQYF
TRBJ2-1,TRBD1,once,TRBV24-1,TGTGCCACCAGTGATCCCTCGGGACAGGGGGGAATCTCCTACAATGAGCAGTTCTTC,CATSDPSGQGGISYNEQFF
TRBJ1-3,-,-,TRBV7-9,TGTGCCAGCAGCACAGTCCGCTCTGGAAACACCATATATTTT,CASSTVRSGNTIYF
TRBJ2-1,-,-,TRBV29-1,TGCAGCGTTGAAGGGGTACAGAACTCCTACAATGAGCAGTTCTTC,CSVEGVQNSYNEQFF
TRBJ1-1,TRBD1,-,TRBV2,TGTGCCAGCAGGACAGGGCGTGAAGCTTTCTTT,CASRTGREAFF
TRBJ2-1,TRBD2,-,TRBV19,TGTGCCACACGCGGGCCGGGAGGCGATGAGCAGTTCTTC,CATRGPGGDEQFF
TRBJ2-1,TRBD2,-,TRBV6-6,TGTGCCAGCAGTGCGGGGACTAGCGGGGCCAATGAGCAGTTCTTC,CASSAGTSGANEQFF
TRBJ2-1,-,-,TRBV29-1,TGCAGCGTTGAGTCAACGTCAAGCGAGCAGTTCTTC,CSVESTSSEQFF
TRBJ1-5,-,-,TRBV21-1,TGTGCCAGCACCCTTTATAGCAATCAGCCCCAGCATTTT,CASTLYSNQPQHF
TRBJ2-7,TRBD1,-,TRBV7-9,TGTGCCAGCAGCCTCCGGGACAGACCCTACGAGCAGTACTTC,CASSLRDRPYEQYF
TRBJ2-3,-,-,TRBV27,TGTGCCAGCAGGGACTTGGCCAGCGATACGCAGTATTTT,CASRDLASDTQYF
TRBJ1-2,-,-,TRBV14,TGTGCCAGCAGCCAAGAACCCCCGGGGGAATATGGATATGGCTACACCTTC,CASSQEPPGEYGYGYTF
TRBJ1-1,-,few,TRBV20-1,TGCAGTGCCGAGAACACTGAAGCTTTCTTT,CSAENTEAFF
TRBJ2-1,-,-,TRBV27,TGTGCCAGCAGTTTATCTGGAAACTCCTACAATGAGCAGTTCTTC,CASSLSGNSYNEQFF
TRBJ2-7,-,-,TRBV7-9,TGTGCCAGCAGCTTAGACAGGTTCCCGTGGGAGCAGTACTTC,CASSLDRFPWEQYF
TRBJ1-6,TRBD1,-,TRBV10-3,TGTGCCATCAGAATGGACAGGCCACTTGGGGATTCACCCCTCCACTTT,CAIRMDRPLGDSPLHF
TRBJ2-7,-,once,TRBV28,TGTGCCAGCAGTTTGGGGGAATCCTACGAGCAGTACTTC,CASSLGESYEQYF
TRBJ2-7,-,-,TRBV11-2,TGTGCCAGCAGCGACACCAGGACTTACGAGCAGTACTTC,CASSDTRTYEQYF
TRBJ2-7,TRBD1,-,TRBV7-6,TGTGCCAGCAGCTCGACAGGACAGGGGTACTCCTACGAGCAGTACTTC,CASSSTGQGYSYEQYF
TRBJ2-7,-,-,TRBV6-1,TGTGCCAGCAGTGAAGCTAGCGGCGAGCAGTACTTC,CASSEASGEQYF
TRBJ1-1,-,once,TRBV10-2,TGCGCCTGTACGACGGAGCCGAACACTGAAGCTTTCTTT,CACTTEPNTEAFF
TRBJ1-5,-,-,TRBV5-5,TGTGCCAGCAGCTTGGACTGGGGTCAGCCCCAGCATTTT,CASSLDWGQPQHF
TRBJ1-4,-,-,TRBV11-2,TGTGCCAGCAGTATGCGGGGGCAACGTGAAAAACTGTTTTTT,CASSMRGQREKLFF
TRBJ1-6,-,-,TRBV25-1,TGTGCCAGCAGTGACTGGGGTGGGGGCTCACCCCTCCACTTT,CASSDWGGGSPLHF
TRBJ1-5,-,-,TRBV28,TGTGCCAGCAGGGGGCTGGGCAATCAGCCCCAGCATTTT,CASRGLGNQPQHF
TRBJ1-4,TRBD1,-,TRBV6-5,TGTGCCAGCAGTAGGGACAGGGTTAGTGAAAAACTGTTTTTT,CASSRDRVSEKLFF
TRBJ2-2,-,-,TRBV2,TGTGCCAGCAGTTACTCCGGGAACACCGGGGAGCTGTTTTTT,CASSYSGNTGELFF
TRBJ1-1,-,-,TRBV27,TGTGCCAGCAGTTTATCGACGTTGAACACTGAAGCTTTCTTT,CASSLSTLNTEAFF
TRBJ1-1,-,-,TRBV28,TGTGCCAGCAGTAGCTACACTGAAGCTTTCTTT,CASSSYTEAFF
TRBJ2-5,-,-,TRBV19,TGTGCCAGTAGGGGACTGCAAGACCGGGAGACCCAGTACTTC,CASRGLQDRETQYF
TRBJ1-1,TRBD1,-,TRBV30,TGTGCCTGGAGTCCGCGACAGGGGGTTCACACTGAAGCTTTCTTT,CAWSPRQGVHTEAFF
TRBJ2-6,-,-,TRBV11-2,TGTGCCAGCAGCCAACCAAAAGGCTCTGGGGCCAACGTCCTGACTTTC,CASSQPKGSGANVLTF
TRBJ2-3,TRBD2,-,TRBV5-1,TGCGCCAGCAGCTTGGGCCCCGGCGGGAGGTCGGCCGGCGGGACAGATACGCAGTATTTT,CASSLGPGGRSAGGTDTQYF
TRBJ1-2,-,once,TRBV5-8,TGTGCCAGCAGCTTGGGGGGATCAGGGCAGGCTGGCTACACCTTC,CASSLGGSGQAGYTF
TRBJ2-7,TRBD2,-,TRBV6-5,TGTGCCAGCAATCCCCGGCGGGGGGCAAGCTACGAGCAGTACTTC,CASNPRRGASYEQYF
TRBJ2-7,-,-,TRBV24-1,TGTGCCACCAGTGATTCGGCATCCGACTCCTACGAGCAGTACTTC,CATSDSASDSYEQYF
TRBJ2-7,-,-,TRBV4-2,TGTGCCAGCAGCCACTATGATACAGAAAACGGTTACGAGCAGTACTTC,CASSHYDTENGYEQYF
TRBJ2-1,-,-,TRBV9,TGTGCCAGCAGCCCAGGCCCCACGGGGATTTACTACAATGAGCAGTTCTTC,CASSPGPTGIYYNEQFF
TRBJ1-2,TRBD1,-,TRBV28,TGTGCCAGCAGTTATGGAACAGGGGGAGGAGGGTATGGCTACACCTTC,CASSYGTGGGGYGYTF
TRBJ2-3,-,-,TRBV28,TGTGCCAGCAGTGGAGGGCACACAGATACGCAGTATTTT,CASSGGHTDTQYF
TRBJ2-2,-,-,TRBV28,TGTGCCAGCGAAGTCTTCACCGGGGAGCTGTTTTTT,CASEVFTGELFF
TRBJ2-2,-,-,TRBV19,TGTGCCAGTACCTCAGGAGCCCCCGGGGAGCTGTTTTTT,CASTSGAPGELFF